The TCR beta chain under discussion was sequenced for a study of blood T cell repertoires in COVID-19. Study-wide context: From the United States, Italy and Spain came samples of acute and convalescent COVID-19. Sources were T cells, B-cell-depleted T cells, or PBMCs; the material itself was cDNA or gDNA.

In the original workflow: Scientists estimated how many nucleated cells there were by amplifying reference gene primers. Profiling relied on immunoSEQ multiplex PCR, and the TCRdb table lists in-frame clones only, not all of them. V, J and clone size are taken as reported in that table, and D and trimming were inferred from the DNA itself. This table has fewer than 200,000 clones, about 78% appearing once. V was shortened by 1 base and J by 1 base, with 15 bases between the two germline ends. Germline CDR1 reads SQVTM; CDR2 reads ANQGSEA. This CDR3 contains 16 residues. The chain recombines TRBV29-1 with TRBJ2-3, with D possibly matching TRBD1 (5 bases). Source material: peripheral blood. This clonotype originated in a woman between 50 and 59 years old with active or convalescent COVID-19. CDR3 coding DNA: TGCAGCGTTGAAGGTGGACAAGCGTATGGCACAGATACGCAGTATTTT. It is translated as CSVEGGQAYGTDTQYF.